The 10 T cell receptor beta chains below were found in one sample sequenced in a study of T cells expressing NK-cell markers. TCRdb re-called the 5' RACE reads; every CDR3 protein appears as one record, without DNA. In all, the sample yields 350,000 to 500,000 distinct CDR3 sequences. Sequencing was performed on blood T cells: a sorted CD56 or NKG2C T cell subset, CD4+ or CD8+ T cells, or bulk PBMC T cells (not recorded which). The receptors here all came from a woman between 18 and 70 years old in good health.

This chain joins TRBV6-5 and TRBJ2-3; TCRdb calls TRBD2, which cannot be checked without DNA. The CDR3 extends over 16 amino acids. Germline CDR1 and CDR2: MNHEY and SVGAGI. The CDR3 sequence: CASSYSNVGDADTQYF.

CDR3 sequence reads: CASSLALAHGYTF. The V gene is TRBV7-2, the J gene TRBJ1-2; lacking DNA, the TRBD1 call made by TCRdb goes unchecked. The CDR3 contains 13 residues. Germline CDR1 and CDR2: SGHTA and FQGNSA.

The V and J genes are TRBV7-2 and TRBJ2-1; the D gene TCRdb calls, TRBD2, cannot be checked with no DNA. The CDR3 length is 16 residues. Germline V gene lookup returns CDR1 SGHTA and CDR2 FQGNSA. The CDR3 region is CASSLAVAGGYNEQFF.

This chain uses TRBV20-1 with TRBJ2-2; checking the TCRdb D call of TRBD1 is not possible without DNA. Germline CDR1 is DFQATT and CDR2 is SNEGSKA (reference sequence). This CDR3 contains 13 residues. The CDR3 protein is CSARQGSDGELFF.

The rearrangement joins TRBV3-1 to TRBJ2-3; with no DNA, the TCRdb D assignment of TRBD1 cannot be verified. The CDR3 has 14 amino acids. CDR1 LGHDT and CDR2 YNNKEL come from the germline V gene (reference sequence). The CDR3 is CASSPRDTADTQYF.

V and J are TRBV5-6 and TRBJ2-5; TCRdb outputs TRBD1, but without DNA this stays unchecked. The CDR3 loop spans 16 amino acids. Germline V gene sequence: CDR1 SGHDT, CDR2 YYEEEE. CDR3 protein: CASSSVGTGWMETQYF.

This chain joins TRBV11-2 and TRBJ2-3; there is no DNA to check the TCRdb D call of TRBD1. Per the germline V gene, CDR1 is SGHAT and CDR2 is FQNNGV. This CDR3 has 16 amino acids. Here the CDR3 reads CASSLEGQGGSDTQYF.

This CDR3 is CASSFIRGRGYTF. The chain carries TRBV12-3 or TRBV12-4 and TRBJ1-2; there is no DNA to check the TCRdb D call of TRBD1. The CDR3 consists of 13 residues.

The genes are TRBV12-5 and TRBJ2-2; TCRdb proposes TRBD2, but this gene call is untestable without DNA. CDR1 is LGHNT and CDR2 is FRNRAP in the germline V gene. CDR3 length: 17 amino acids. The CDR3 region is CASGIWLAGENTGELFF.

V usage is TRBV20-1 and J usage is TRBJ2-1; the D call from TCRdb, TRBD2, cannot be confirmed without DNA. Germline CDR1 DFQATT, CDR2 SNEGSKA (reference sequence). The CDR3 contains 15 residues. The chain's CDR3 is CSAQEDSYSYNEQFF.